This T cell receptor beta chain originates from a study of regulatory T cells in long-lasting Graves disease. To make TCR beta libraries, researchers used iRepertoire HTBI primers and Arm-PCR of CDR3 regions. TCRdb independently ran MiXCR on the multiplex PCR reads; one entry per CDR3 protein. The sample contains 440,000 or so distinct CDR3 sequences, 16% of which appear only once. This clonotype was seen at least ten times. Stated time point: newly diagnosed GD, antithyroid drugs for less than 3 months. RNA isolated from PBMCs was used to make the TCR library. This same sample was also part of a study on T cells in Graves' hyperthyroidism and ophthalmopathy. From that second work: The HTBI primer set drove a first-round RT-PCR of the TCR CDR3. Ophthalmopathy onset followed model prediction by a median about 6.9 months.

The sequence was collected from a woman in her twenties or thirties with Graves disease. This sample comprised peripheral blood mononuclear cells (PBMCs), obtained at new diagnosis, from a patient treated with antithyroid drugs.

The CDR3 here is CAISENLPNMNTEAFF. The CDR3 coding sequence is TGTGCCATCAGTGAAAATTTGCCGAACATGAACACTGAAGCTTTCTTT. The chain has TRBV10-3 and TRBJ1-1; D gene uncertain. Germline V lookup: CDR1 ENHRY, CDR2 SYGVKD. This CDR3 is 16 amino acids long. V shed 3 bases and J shed 0 bases, with 14 bases lying between them.